This passage covers 9 T cell receptor beta chains from one sample sequenced in a study of Ad26.COV2.S vaccination and SARS-CoV-2 variants. Profiling relied on immunoSEQ multiplex PCR, and the TCRdb table lists in-frame clones only, not all of them. The sample lists just over 350,000 clones; about 85% were seen once. As to treatment: 19 received Ad26.COV2.S at low or high dose, single or two shots; several received placebo; per-sample allocation not given. The samples were gathered on day 63 after the first injection of vaccine or placebo. Source: peripheral blood, taken in a trial of Ad26.COV2.S vaccine versus placebo. The source is a person between 18 and 65 years old who received the Ad26.COV2.S COVID-19 vaccine or a placebo.

The chain carries TRBV6-1 and TRBJ1-1, with 9 bases aligning to TRBD1. The CDR3 has 14 residues. CDR1 is MNHNS and CDR2 is SASEGT in the germline V gene. The V and J ends lost 1 base and 3 bases, in that order; junction bases with no gene match: 0. This chain's CDR3 is CASSEGTGDTEAFF. The CDR3 nucleotides are TGTGCCAGCAGTGAAGGGACAGGGGACACTGAAGCTTTCTTT.

The chain joins TRBV10-3 to TRBJ2-3, with TRBD2 matching 9 bases. CDR1 is ENHRY, CDR2 SYGVKD, per germline. The ends lost 9 bases at V and 1 base at J; junction bases unmatched: 5. This CDR3 is 14 amino acids long. CDR3 DNA sequence: TGTGCCATGGCGGAGCGGGGGGGCACAGATACGCAGTATTTT. This codes for CAMAERGGTDTQYF.

V usage is TRBV5-1 and J usage is TRBJ2-5, with D possibly being TRBD2 (7 bases). V was cut by 4 bases and J by 3 bases, with 16 bases left in between. Germline V lookup: CDR1 SGHRS, CDR2 YFSETQ. This CDR3 contains 15 residues. The CDR3 DNA follows: TGCGCCAGCAGCGAACAACGGGGGGCGGAAGAGACCCAGTACTTC. Its translation is CASSEQRGAEETQYF. The variable domain in full, with the rest retrieved from reference TRBV5-1 and TRBJ2-5, is KAGVTQTPRYLIKTRGQQVTLSCSPISGHRSVSWYQQTPGQGLQFLFEYFSETQRNKGNFPGRFSGRQFSNSRSEMNVSTLELGDSALYLCASSEQRGAEETQYFGPGTRLLVL.

The chain employs TRBV3-1 (or the pseudogene TRBV3-2) and TRBJ1-5; the D is unclear. V was trimmed by 0 bases and J by 11 bases, leaving 14 bases between them. Germline V gene data show CDR1 as LGHDT and CDR2 as YNNKEL (reference sequence). CDR3 size: 14 residues. The CDR3: CASSQDPRGLSQHF. CDR3 bases: TGTGCCAGCAGCCAAGACCCCCGAGGGTTGTCCCAGCATTTT.

The V call is TRBV9, the J call TRBJ2-5, with 10 bases that match TRBD2. This CDR3 has 17 amino acids. With 2 bases clipped from V and 4 bases from J, the junction kept 11 bases outside the gene matches. From germline, CDR1 is SGDLS and CDR2 YYNGEE. The DNA of the CDR3 is TGTGCCAGCAGCGTCGGGGCTAGCGGGAGCTTGGGAGAGACCCAGTACTTC. It is translated as CASSVGASGSLGETQYF. Variable domain in full (rest from reference TRBV9 and TRBJ2-5): DSGVTQTPKHLITATGQRVTLRCSPRSGDLSVYWYQQSLDQGLQFLIQYYNGEERAKGNILERFSAQQFPDLHSELNLSSLELGDSALYFCASSVGASGSLGETQYFGPGTRLLVL.

The chain is built from TRBV5-4 and TRBJ1-2; tentative D call: TRBD1 (5 bases). This CDR3 is 16 amino acids long. Trimming took off 5 bases at V and 4 bases at J, with 21 bases between the two ends. CDR1 is SGHNT, CDR2 YYREEE, per germline (reference sequence). The CDR3 is CASRIRRGPEGYGYTF. CDR3 DNA: TGTGCCAGCAGGATTCGCCGGGGCCCAGAGGGCTATGGCTACACCTTC.

The rearrangement uses TRBV6-4 and TRBJ2-3; 9 bases match TRBD2. CDR1 is MRHNA, CDR2 SNTAGT, per germline. Unmatched junction bases numbered 3, after V lost 0 bases and J lost 2 bases. This CDR3 contains 16 residues. CDR3 sequence reads: CASSDSASGVTDTQYF. The CDR3, as DNA: TGTGCCAGCAGTGACTCGGCTAGCGGGGTCACAGATACGCAGTATTTT.

Note on this clone: At one of its ends the junction is not consistent with the germline gene, which may arise from a read error. The chain carries TRBV7-8 and TRBJ2-7, with a tentative D call TRBD2 (6 bases). CDR3 length: 15 amino acids. CDR1 and CDR2 from the germline V gene are SGHVS and FQNEAQ. The CDR3 DNA is TGTGCCAGCAGCTCCCACACTAGCAATTCCTTCGAGCAGTACTTC. Translated: CASSSHTSNSFEQYF.

The chain couples TRBV7-9 to TRBJ2-7, with 12 bases aligning to TRBD1. This CDR3 region has 18 residues. Germline V gene lookup returns CDR1 SEHNR and CDR2 FQNEAQ (reference sequence). The V segment lost 6 bases and the J segment 5 bases; nucleotides outside the gene matches: 17. The CDR3: CASSPRLGTGGYSNEQYF. Written as DNA, the CDR3 is TGTGCCAGCAGTCCTCGTCTCGGGACAGGGGGCTATAGTAACGAGCAGTACTTC.